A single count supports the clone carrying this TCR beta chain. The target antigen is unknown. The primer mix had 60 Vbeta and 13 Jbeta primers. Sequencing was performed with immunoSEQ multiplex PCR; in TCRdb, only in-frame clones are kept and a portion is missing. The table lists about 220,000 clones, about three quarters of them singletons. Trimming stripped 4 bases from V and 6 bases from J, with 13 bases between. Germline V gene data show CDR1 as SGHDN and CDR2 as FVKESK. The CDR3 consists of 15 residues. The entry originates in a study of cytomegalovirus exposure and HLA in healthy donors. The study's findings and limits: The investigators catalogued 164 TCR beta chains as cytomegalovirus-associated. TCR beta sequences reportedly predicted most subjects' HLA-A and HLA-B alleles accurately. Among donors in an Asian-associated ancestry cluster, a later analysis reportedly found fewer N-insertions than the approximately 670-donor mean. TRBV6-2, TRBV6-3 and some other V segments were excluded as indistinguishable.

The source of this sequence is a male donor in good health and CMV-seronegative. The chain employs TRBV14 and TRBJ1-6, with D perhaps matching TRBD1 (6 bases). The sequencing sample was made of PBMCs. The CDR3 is CASSLAGARNSPLHF. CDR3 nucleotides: TGTGCCAGCAGCCTAGCAGGGGCCCGTAATTCACCCCTCCACTTT. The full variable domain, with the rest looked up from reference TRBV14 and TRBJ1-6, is EAGVTQFPSHSVIEKGQTVTLRCDPISGHDNLYWYRRVMGKEIKFLLHFVKESKQDESGMPNNRFLAERTGGTYSTLKVQPAELEDSGVYFCASSLAGARNSPLHFGNGTRLTVT.